This is a list of T cell receptor beta chains from one sample in a study of shared clonotypes between healthy human individuals. Assay used: immunoSEQ multiplex PCR; TCRdb lists only in-frame clones, some missing. The table records about 1.1 million clones, around 77% of them present only once. The sequenced sample was memory CD4+ T cells from PBMCs. These receptors were collected from a man between 18 and 35 years old in good health. Some clones in this sample may be carry-over from other donors' samples. Each CDR3 is given with its conserved first and last residue. D genes are given only for firm matches. Only part of the rows carry a size: once, few, many, or a class if the clone is expanded.

v_gene	abundance	j_gene	d_gene	CDR3aa	CDR3nt
TRBV7-9	NA	TRBJ2-7	NA	CASSLTRGRGSYEQYF	TGTGCCAGCAGCTTAACAAGGGGACGGGGCTCCTACGAGCAGTACTTC
TRBV28	NA	TRBJ2-1	TRBD1	CASSRPGQGNNEQFF	TGTGCCAGCAGCCGACCGGGACAGGGAAACAATGAGCAGTTCTTC
TRBV7-9	NA	TRBJ2-7	NA	CASSQGQPNANEQYF	TGCGCCAGCAGCCAAGGGCAGCCGAACGCCAACGAGCAGTACTTC
TRBV28	NA	TRBJ1-3	NA	CASSPTGLTGNTIYF	TGTGCCAGCAGTCCCACCGGGCTAACTGGAAACACCATATATTTT
TRBV9	NA	TRBJ2-3	NA	CASSPSGSRPDTQYF	TGTGCCAGCAGCCCAAGTGGCTCCCGCCCAGATACGCAGTATTTT
TRBV7-3	NA	TRBJ2-5	NA	CASSPGARGRETQYF	TGTGCCAGCAGTCCGGGGGCTCGCGGCCGGGAGACCCAGTACTTC
TRBV6-6	few	TRBJ2-7	TRBD1	CASSLRTGNPKQYF	TGTGCCAGCAGTTTAAGGACAGGCAACCCTAAGCAGTACTTC
TRBV7-2	NA	TRBJ2-1	TRBD2	CASSSVEGQREINEQFF	TGTGCCAGCAGCTCCGTGGAGGGGCAGCGGGAGATCAATGAGCAGTTCTTC
TRBV21-1	few	TRBJ1-3	NA	CASSRCWGNTIYF	TGTGCCAGCAGTCGTTGCTGGGGGAACACCATATATTTT
TRBV9	NA	TRBJ1-1	NA	CASSPGVDDTEAFF	TGTGCCAGCAGCCCCGGGGTCGATGACACTGAAGCTTTCTTT
TRBV7-9	NA	TRBJ2-1	NA	CASSPGRGYNEQFF	TGTGCCAGCAGCCCCGGACGGGGTTACAATGAGCAGTTCTTC
TRBV28	NA	TRBJ2-7	TRBD2	CASSLVGTSGIPEQYF	TGTGCCAGCAGTCTCGTGGGGACTAGCGGTATCCCCGAGCAGTACTTC
TRBV11-3	few	TRBJ2-3	NA	CASSLGIGDTQYF	TGTGCCAGCAGCTTAGGCATAGGGGATACGCAGTATTTT
TRBV20-1	NA	TRBJ1-2	NA	CSGPSGYGYTF	TGCAGTGGGCCCTCGGGCTATGGCTACACCTTC
TRBV30	NA	TRBJ1-3	TRBD1	CAWGIPGTGDVTIYF	TGTGCCTGGGGAATCCCCGGGACAGGAGATGTCACCATATATTTT
TRBV4-1	few	TRBJ2-7	NA	CASSPQHASSYEQYF	TGCGCCAGCAGCCCCCAACACGCCAGTTCCTACGAGCAGTACTTC
TRBV11-3	NA	TRBJ1-3	TRBD1	CASSPGQGRSGNTIYF	TGTGCCAGCAGCCCCGGACAGGGCAGGTCCGGAAACACCATATATTTT
TRBV6-6	NA	TRBJ2-3	TRBD2	CASSSHSGSADTQYF	TGTGCCAGCAGTTCACATAGCGGGAGCGCAGATACGCAGTATTTT
TRBV9	NA	TRBJ2-7	TRBD1	CASSAAGTGGVEQYF	TGTGCCAGCAGTGCTGCCGGGACAGGGGGAGTCGAGCAGTACTTC
TRBV7-3	NA	TRBJ2-1	TRBD2	CASSLTSGSLGHEQFF	TGTGCCAGCAGTTTGACTAGCGGGAGTCTTGGCCATGAGCAGTTCTTC
TRBV11-2	NA	TRBJ1-4	NA	CASSLAFEKLFF	TGTGCCAGCAGCCTCGCTTTCGAAAAACTGTTTTTT
TRBV4-2	NA	TRBJ2-1	TRBD1	CASSQGDRVGNEQFF	TGTGCCAGCAGCCAAGGGGACAGGGTAGGCAATGAGCAGTTCTTC
TRBV10-3	NA	TRBJ2-2	TRBD2	CAIPRGLAVSANTGELFF	TGTGCCATCCCCCGAGGACTAGCGGTGAGCGCGAACACCGGGGAGCTGTTTTTT
TRBV14	NA	TRBJ2-2	NA	CASSQVGRAGELFF	TGTGCCAGCAGCCAAGTAGGAAGGGCCGGGGAGCTGTTTTTT
TRBV7-2	NA	TRBJ2-7	TRBD2	CASSPTAGGPGEQYF	TGTGCCAGCAGCCCGACAGCGGGAGGGCCCGGCGAGCAGTACTTC